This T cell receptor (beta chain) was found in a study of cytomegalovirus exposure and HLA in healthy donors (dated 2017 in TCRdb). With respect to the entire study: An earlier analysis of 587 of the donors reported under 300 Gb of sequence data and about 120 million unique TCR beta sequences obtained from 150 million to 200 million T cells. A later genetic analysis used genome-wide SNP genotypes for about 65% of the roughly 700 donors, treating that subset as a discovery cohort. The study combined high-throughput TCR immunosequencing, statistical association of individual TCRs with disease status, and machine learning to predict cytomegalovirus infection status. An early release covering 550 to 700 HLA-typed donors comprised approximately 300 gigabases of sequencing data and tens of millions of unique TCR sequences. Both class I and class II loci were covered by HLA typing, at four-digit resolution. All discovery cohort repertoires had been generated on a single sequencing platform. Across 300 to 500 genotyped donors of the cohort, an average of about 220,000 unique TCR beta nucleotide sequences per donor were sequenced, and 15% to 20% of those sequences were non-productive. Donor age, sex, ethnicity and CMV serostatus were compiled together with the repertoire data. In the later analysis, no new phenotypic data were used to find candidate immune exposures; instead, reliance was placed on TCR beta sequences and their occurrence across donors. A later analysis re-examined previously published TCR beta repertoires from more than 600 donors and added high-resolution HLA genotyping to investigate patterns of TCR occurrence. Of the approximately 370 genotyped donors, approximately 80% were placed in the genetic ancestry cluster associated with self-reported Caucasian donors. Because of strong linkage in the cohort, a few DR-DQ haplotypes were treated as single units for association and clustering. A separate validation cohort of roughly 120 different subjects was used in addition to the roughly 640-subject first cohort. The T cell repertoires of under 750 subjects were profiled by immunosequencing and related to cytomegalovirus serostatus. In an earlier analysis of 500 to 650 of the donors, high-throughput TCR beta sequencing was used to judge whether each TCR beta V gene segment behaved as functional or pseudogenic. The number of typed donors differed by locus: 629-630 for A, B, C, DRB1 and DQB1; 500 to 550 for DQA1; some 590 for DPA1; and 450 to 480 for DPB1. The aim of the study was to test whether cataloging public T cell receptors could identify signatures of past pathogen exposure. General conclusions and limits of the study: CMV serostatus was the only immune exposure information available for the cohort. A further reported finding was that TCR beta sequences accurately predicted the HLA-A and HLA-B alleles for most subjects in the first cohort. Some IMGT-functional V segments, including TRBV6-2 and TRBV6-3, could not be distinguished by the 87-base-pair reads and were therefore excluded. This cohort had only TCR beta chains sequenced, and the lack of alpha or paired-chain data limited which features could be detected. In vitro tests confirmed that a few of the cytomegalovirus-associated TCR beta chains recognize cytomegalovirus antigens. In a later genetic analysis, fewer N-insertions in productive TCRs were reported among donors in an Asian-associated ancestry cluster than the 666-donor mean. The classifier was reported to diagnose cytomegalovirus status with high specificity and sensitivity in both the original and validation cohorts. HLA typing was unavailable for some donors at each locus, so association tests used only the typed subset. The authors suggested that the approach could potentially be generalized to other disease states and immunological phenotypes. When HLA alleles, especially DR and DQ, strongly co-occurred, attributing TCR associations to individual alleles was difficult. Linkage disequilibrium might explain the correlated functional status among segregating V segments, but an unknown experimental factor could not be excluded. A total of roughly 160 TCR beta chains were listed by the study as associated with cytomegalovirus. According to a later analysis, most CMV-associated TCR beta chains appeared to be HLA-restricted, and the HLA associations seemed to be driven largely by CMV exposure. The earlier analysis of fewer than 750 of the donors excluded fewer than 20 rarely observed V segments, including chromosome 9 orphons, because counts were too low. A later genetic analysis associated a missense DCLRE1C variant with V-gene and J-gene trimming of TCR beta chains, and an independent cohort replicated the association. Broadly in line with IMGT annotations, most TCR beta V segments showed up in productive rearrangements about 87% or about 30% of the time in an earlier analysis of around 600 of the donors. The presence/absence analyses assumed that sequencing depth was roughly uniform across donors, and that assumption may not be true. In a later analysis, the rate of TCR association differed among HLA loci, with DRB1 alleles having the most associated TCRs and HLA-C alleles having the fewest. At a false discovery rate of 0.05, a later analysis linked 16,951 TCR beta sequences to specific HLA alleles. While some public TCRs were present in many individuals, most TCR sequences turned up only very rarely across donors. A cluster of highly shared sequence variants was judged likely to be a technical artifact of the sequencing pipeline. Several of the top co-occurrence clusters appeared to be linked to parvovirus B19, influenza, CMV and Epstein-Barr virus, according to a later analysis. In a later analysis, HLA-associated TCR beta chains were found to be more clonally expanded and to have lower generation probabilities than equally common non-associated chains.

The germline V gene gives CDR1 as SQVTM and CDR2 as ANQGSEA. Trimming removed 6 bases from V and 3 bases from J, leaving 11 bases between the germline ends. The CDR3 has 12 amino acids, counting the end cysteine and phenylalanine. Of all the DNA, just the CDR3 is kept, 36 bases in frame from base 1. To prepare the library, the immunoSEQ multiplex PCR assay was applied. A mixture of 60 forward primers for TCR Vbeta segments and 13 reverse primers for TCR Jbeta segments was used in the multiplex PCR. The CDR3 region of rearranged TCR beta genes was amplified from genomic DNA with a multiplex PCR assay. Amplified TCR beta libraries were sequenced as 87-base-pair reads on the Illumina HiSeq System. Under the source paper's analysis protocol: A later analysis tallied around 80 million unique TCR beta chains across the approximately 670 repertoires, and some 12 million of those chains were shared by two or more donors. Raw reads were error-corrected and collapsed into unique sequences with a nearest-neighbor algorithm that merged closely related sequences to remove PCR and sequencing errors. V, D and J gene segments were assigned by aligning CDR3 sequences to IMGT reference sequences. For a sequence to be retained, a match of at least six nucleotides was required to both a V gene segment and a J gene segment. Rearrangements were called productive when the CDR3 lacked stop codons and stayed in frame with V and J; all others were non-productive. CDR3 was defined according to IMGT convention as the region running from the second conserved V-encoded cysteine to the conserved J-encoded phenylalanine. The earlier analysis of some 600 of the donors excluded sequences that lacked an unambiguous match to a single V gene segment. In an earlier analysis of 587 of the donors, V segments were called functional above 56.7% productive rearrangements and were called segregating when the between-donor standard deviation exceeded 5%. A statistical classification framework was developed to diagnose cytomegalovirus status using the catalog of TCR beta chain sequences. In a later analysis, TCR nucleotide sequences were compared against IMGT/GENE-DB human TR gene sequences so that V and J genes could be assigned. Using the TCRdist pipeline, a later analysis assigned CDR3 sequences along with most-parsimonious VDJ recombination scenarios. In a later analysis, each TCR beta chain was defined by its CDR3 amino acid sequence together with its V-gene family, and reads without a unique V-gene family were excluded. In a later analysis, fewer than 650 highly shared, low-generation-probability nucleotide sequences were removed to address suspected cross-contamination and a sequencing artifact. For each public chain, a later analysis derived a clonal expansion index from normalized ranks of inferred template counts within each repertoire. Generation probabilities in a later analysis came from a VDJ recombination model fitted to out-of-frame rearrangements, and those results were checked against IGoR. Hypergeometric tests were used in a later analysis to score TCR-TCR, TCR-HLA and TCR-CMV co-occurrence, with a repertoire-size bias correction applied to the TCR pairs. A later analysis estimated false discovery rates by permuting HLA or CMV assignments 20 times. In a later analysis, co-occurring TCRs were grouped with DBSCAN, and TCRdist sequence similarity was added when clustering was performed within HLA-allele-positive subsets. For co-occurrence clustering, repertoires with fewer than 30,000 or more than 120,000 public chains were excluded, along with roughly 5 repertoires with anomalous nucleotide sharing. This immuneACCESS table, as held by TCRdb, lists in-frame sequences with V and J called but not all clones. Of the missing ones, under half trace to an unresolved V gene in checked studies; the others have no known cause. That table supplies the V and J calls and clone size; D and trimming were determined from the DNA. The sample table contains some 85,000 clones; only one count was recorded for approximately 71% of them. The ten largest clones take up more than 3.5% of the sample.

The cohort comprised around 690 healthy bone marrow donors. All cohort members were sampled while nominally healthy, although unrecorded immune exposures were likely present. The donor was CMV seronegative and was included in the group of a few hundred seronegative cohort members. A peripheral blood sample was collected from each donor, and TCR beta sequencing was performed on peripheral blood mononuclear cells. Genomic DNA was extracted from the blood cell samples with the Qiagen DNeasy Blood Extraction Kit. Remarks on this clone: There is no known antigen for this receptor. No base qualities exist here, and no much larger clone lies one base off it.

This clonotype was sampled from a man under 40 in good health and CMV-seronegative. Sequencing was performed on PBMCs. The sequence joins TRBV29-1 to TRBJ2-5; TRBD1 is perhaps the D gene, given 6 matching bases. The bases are TGCAGCGTAGGACAGCTAAAAGAGACCCAGTACTTC. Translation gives CSVGQLKETQYF.